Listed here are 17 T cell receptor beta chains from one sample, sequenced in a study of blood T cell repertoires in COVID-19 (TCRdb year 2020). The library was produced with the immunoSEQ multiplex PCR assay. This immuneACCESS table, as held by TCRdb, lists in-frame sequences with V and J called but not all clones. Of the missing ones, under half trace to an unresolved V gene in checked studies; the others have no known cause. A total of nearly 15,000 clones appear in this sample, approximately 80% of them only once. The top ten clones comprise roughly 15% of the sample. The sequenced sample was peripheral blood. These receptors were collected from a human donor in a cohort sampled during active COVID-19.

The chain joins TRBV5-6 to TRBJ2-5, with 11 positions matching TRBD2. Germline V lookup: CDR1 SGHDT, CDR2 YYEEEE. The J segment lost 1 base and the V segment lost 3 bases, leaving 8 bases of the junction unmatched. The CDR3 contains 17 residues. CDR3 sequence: CASSSGTSGYAQETQYF. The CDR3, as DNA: TGTGCCAGCAGCTCCGGGACTAGCGGTTATGCCCAAGAGACCCAGTACTTC.

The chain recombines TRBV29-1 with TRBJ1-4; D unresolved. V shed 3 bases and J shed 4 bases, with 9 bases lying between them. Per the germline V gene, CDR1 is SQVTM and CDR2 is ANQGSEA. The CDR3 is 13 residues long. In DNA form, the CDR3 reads TGCAGCGTTGAGGAGGGTAATAATGAAAAACTGTTTTTT. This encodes CSVEEGNNEKLFF.

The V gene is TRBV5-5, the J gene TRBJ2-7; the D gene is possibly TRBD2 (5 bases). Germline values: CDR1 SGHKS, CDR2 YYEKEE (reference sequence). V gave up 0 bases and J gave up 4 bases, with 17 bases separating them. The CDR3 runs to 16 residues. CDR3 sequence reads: CASSLAETTPLYEQYF. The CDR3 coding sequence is TGTGCCAGCAGCTTGGCCGAGACTACTCCACTATACGAGCAGTACTTC.

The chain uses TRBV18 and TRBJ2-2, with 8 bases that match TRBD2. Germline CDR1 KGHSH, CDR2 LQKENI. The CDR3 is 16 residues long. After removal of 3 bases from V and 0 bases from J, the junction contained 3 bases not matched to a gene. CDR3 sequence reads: CASSPPGLANTGELFF. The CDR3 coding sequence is TGTGCCAGCTCACCTCCGGGACTAGCGAACACCGGGGAGCTGTTTTTT.

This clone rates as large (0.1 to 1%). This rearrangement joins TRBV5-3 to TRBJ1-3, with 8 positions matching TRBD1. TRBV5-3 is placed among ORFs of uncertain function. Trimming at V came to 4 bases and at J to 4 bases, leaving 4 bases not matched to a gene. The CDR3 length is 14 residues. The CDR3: CARSGRTGGNTIYF. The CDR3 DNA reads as TGTGCCAGAAGCGGCCGGACAGGGGGAAACACCATATATTTT.

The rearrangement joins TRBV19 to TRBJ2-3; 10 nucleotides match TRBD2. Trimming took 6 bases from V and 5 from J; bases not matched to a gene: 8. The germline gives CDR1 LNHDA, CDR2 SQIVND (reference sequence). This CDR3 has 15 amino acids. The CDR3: CASSILAGREDTQYF. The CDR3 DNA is TGTGCCAGTAGCATACTAGCGGGGAGGGAAGATACGCAGTATTTT.

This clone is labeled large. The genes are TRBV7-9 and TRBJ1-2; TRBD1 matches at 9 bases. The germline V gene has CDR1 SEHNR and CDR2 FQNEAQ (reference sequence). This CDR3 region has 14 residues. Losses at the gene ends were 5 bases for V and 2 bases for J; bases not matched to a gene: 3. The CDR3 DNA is TGTGCCAGCAGCCTTACAGGGGGCAACTATGGCTACACCTTC. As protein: CASSLTGGNYGYTF.

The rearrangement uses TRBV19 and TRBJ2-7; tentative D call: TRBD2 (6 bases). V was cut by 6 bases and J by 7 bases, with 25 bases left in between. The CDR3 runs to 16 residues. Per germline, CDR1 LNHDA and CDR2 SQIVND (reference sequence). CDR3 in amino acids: CASSPGGGGGFGEQYF. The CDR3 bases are TGTGCCAGTAGCCCCGGAGGAGGTGGGGGGTTCGGGGAGCAGTACTTC.

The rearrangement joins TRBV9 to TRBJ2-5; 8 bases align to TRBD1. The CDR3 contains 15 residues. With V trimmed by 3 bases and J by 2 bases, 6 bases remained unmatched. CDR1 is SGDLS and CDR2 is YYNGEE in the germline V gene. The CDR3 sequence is CASSAGQGRQETQYF. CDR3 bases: TGTGCCAGCAGCGCAGGACAGGGTCGACAAGAGACCCAGTACTTC.

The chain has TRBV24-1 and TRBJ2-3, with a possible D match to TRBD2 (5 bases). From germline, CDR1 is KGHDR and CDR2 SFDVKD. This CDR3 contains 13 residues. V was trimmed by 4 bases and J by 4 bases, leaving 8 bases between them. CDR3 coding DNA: TGTGCCACCAGTGAACGGGGTGCAGATACGCAGTATTTT. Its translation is CATSERGADTQYF.

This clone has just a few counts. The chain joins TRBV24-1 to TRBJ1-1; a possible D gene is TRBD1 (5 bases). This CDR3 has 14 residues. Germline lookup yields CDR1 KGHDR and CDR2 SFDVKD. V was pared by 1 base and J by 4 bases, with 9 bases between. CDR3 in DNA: TGTGCCACCAGTGATTTAGACAGTTCCACTGAAGCTTTCTTT. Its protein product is CATSDLDSSTEAFF.

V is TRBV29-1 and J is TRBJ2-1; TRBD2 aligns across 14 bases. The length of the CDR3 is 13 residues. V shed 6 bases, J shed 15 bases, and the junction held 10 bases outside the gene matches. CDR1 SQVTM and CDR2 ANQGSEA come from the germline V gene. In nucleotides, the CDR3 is TGCAGCGTCGGGACTAGCGGGAGTTCATTGCGGTTCTTC. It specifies CSVGTSGSSLRFF.

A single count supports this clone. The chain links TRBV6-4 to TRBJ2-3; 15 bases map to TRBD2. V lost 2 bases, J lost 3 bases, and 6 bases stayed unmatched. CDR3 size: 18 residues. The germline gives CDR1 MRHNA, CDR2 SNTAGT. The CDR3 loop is CASSDLGTSGRLTDTQYF. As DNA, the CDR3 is TGTGCCAGCAGTGACCTTGGGACTAGCGGGAGGTTGACAGATACGCAGTATTTT.

In DNA form, the CDR3 reads TGTGCCAGCAGCGTAGGACAGGCCCAAGAGACCCAGTACTTC. It translates to CASSVGQAQETQYF. J is TRBJ2-5 and V is TRBV9; tentatively, D is TRBD1 (6 bases). CDR3 length: 14 amino acids. V lost 0 bases, J lost 1 base, and 7 bases lay in between. CDR1 is SGDLS and CDR2 is YYNGEE in the germline V gene.

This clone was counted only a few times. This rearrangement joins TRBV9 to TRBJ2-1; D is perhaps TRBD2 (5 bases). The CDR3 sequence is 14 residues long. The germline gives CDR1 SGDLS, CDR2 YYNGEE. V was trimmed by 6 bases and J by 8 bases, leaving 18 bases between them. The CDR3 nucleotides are TGTGCCAGCACCCGAGGGCCGGAAGGCGATGAGCAGTTCTTC. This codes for CASTRGPEGDEQFF.

Here the CDR3 reads CASTTGTGGSGANVLTF. The DNA for the CDR3 is TGCGCCAGCACCACCGGGACAGGGGGCTCTGGGGCCAACGTCCTGACTTTC. V is TRBV5-1 and J is TRBJ2-6; 11 bases align to TRBD1. J lost 0 bases, V lost 6 bases, and 5 bases had no gene match. This CDR3 region has 17 residues. CDR1 is SGHRS, CDR2 YFSETQ, per germline.

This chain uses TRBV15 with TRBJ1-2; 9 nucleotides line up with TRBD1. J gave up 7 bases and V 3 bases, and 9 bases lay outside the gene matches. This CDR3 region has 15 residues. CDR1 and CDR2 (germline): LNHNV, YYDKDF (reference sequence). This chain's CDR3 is CATSRGEQGARGYTF. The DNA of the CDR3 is TGTGCCACCAGCAGGGGAGAACAGGGGGCTCGTGGCTACACCTTC.